These T cell receptor beta chains were read from a single sample in a study of blood T cells in healthy people across ages. TCRdb independently ran MiXCR on the 5' RACE reads; one entry per CDR3 protein. The table shows 660,000 or so distinct CDR3 sequences, with approximately 50% occurring only once. Sequencing was done on a sample of blood. These receptors were taken from a man between 60 and 70 years old in good health. Each CDR3 is given with its conserved first and last residue. The size field is filled for only some rows; it gives once, few, many or a size class.

CASSYSWGKTDTQYF	TRBV6-6	few
CASSVGYNQPQHF	TRBV2	-
CASSQEGSLGGKGRAKNIQYF	TRBV4-2	-
CASSLGAYRGGPSYEQYF	TRBV5-1	-
CASADYGRTDTQYF	TRBV27	-
CTSRPSGVNTDTQYF	TRBV4-1	-
CSASRDRAADTQYF	TRBV20-1	-
CSARSLAGVETQYF	TRBV20-1	-
CASSNEQGPGYTDTQYF	TRBV21-1	-
CASSRGRGSQPQHF	TRBV2	-
CASSHPRRLADYEQFF	TRBV4-1	-
CASSLGGKNEKLFF	TRBV27	-
CSVHIERGFNNEQFF	TRBV29-1	few
CASTPDRVPYGYTF	TRBV12-3/TRBV12-4	-
CASSSGQGTYTNYGYTF	TRBV13	-
CASSGRQGKDTEAFF	TRBV3-1	-
CASSLDPGSTDTQYF	TRBV5-1	-
CASKKAELGVQETQYF	TRBV5-1	-
CSARDPGQGSNTEAFF	TRBV20-1	-
CASSVGPSRNEQFF	TRBV9	few
CASSPRGSGGFDTQYF	TRBV4-2	-
CSATVGRDTQYF	TRBV20-1	-
CASNPSGQTYEQYF	TRBV28	-
CASSLAAPHGAETQYF	TRBV7-2	few
CASQLAGRADTQYF	TRBV25-1	-
CASSVGITGELFF	TRBV7-9	-
CSARAPSGAGTQYF	TRBV20-1	-
CASSSTDRKGEQYF	TRBV7-8	-
CASSARTGETPYF	TRBV9	-
CSARSASGAYNEQFF	TRBV20-1	few
CASSPPGTYGYTF	TRBV18	-
CASSQGNRGQETQYF	TRBV4-1	-
CSAGTAPIGNQPQHF	TRBV20-1	-
CASSPVRVRANEQFF	TRBV2	few
CSARQGAVNTEAFF	TRBV20-1	-
CASSSGDANYGYTF	TRBV4-2	-
CASRMTGTEAFF	TRBV12-3/TRBV12-4	-
CASSPPGNPYEQYF	TRBV5-1	few
CASSPRDGYLQETQYF	TRBV28	few
CASSQINRGLEAFF	TRBV27	once
CASSSLAKQYF	TRBV11-2	-
CSARQGVVETQYF	TRBV20-1	-
CASSLAGTSGGAEQFF	TRBV11-3	-
CASSDSASSSPLHF	TRBV6-6	-
CASSGYSTEAFF	TRBV7-9	-
CASSAQPQTSPNVQYF	TRBV4-2	-
CASSMELSDTQYF	TRBV12-3/TRBV12-4	-
CASSFLAGENNEQFF	TRBV5-1	-
CSVPTRDRAYNEQFF	TRBV29-1	few
CASSRFRGGAHNEQFF	TRBV3-1	-
CSVEVGQGGKNIQYF	TRBV29-1	many
CASSREESYNEQFF	TRBV21-1	-
CASSQDGYTGSYTF	TRBV3-1	-